This T cell receptor (beta chain) originates from a study of shared clonotypes between healthy human individuals. Study-wide results and caveats: The expectation was that sequencing depth would affect clonotype sharing among donors.

With regard to this clone: Its antigen is still unknown.

This CDR3 region has 14 residues. Germline CDR1 and CDR2: MNHNY and SVGAGI (reference sequence). The V end lost 6 bases, the J end lost 3 bases, and 15 bases lay between the germline ends. The repertoire was sequenced with immunoSEQ multiplex PCR; TCRdb's copy has only in-frame clones and lacks some. Of millions of clones in the sample, 85% to 95% were seen once. The TCR originated in a man aged 18-30 years in good health. Some clones in this sample may be carry-over from other donors' samples. The sample taken for sequencing was naive CD4+ T cells from PBMCs. The subset was: CD45RA+ positively selected. This sequence joins TRBV6-6 and TRBJ2-7; D is ambiguous. CDR3 coding DNA: TGTGCCAGCAGACCGGACCGGGTACGCTACGAGCAGTACTTC. Its protein is CASRPDRVRYEQYF.